The next 10 T cell receptor beta chains were all read from a single sample in a study of blood T cells in healthy people across ages. A second PCR of 7 to 11 cycles used a sample-barcoded 5' primer and a J-beta primer mix. Each CDR3 protein gets one entry after TCRdb re-called the 5' RACE reads with MiXCR. The sample lists 980,000 or so distinct CDR3 sequences; 45% to 50% were seen once. The material sequenced was blood. These receptors all come from a man aged 25 to 40 in good health.

This clonotype appeared once. The chain joins TRBV10-3 to TRBJ2-2; TRBD2 aligns across 7 bases. Germline V gives CDR1 ENHRY, CDR2 SYGVKD. The junction had 3 bases not matched to a gene; V was cut back by 0 bases and J by 2 bases. This CDR3 is 16 amino acids long. The CDR3 region has the DNA TGTGCCATCAGTGAGTCCCGGACTAGTAACACCGGGGAGCTGTTTTTT. It codes for CAISESRTSNTGELFF.

The chain uses TRBV6-1 and TRBJ2-3; the D is unclear. CDR1 and CDR2 (germline): MNHNS, SASEGT. V was shortened by 2 bases and J by 5 bases, with 11 bases between the two germline ends. This CDR3 region has 14 residues. The CDR3 region has the DNA TGTGCCAGCAGTGAAAGGCTCGCTAGAGATACGCAGTATTTT. Protein: CASSERLARDTQYF.

The genes are TRBV4-2 and TRBJ1-6, with a possible D match to TRBD1 (5 bases). Trimming removed 0 bases from V and 7 bases from J, with 13 bases in between. CDR3 length: 16 amino acids. Germline assignment: CDR1 LGHNA and CDR2 YNFKEQ. The CDR3, as DNA: TGTGCCAGCAGCCAAGATGGGAGCGCAGGGAATTCACCCCTCCACTTT. It specifies CASSQDGSAGNSPLHF.

V gene TRBV4-3 combines with J gene TRBJ2-1, with a possible D match to TRBD2 (5 bases). The length of the CDR3 is 14 residues. CDR1 and CDR2 (germline): LGHNA, YSLEER. Trimming left V 5 bases short and J 3 bases short, with 11 bases between. The CDR3 here is CASSFSEGYNEQFF. CDR3 nucleotide sequence: TGCGCCAGCAGCTTTAGCGAGGGCTACAATGAGCAGTTCTTC.

This clonotype has only a few counts. This chain links TRBV2 with TRBJ2-3; TRBD1 matches at 8 bases. This CDR3 has 16 residues. V gave up 6 bases and J gave up 1 base; unmatched junction bases: 9. Germline V gene lookup returns CDR1 SNHLY and CDR2 FYNNEI. This chain's CDR3 is CASRASTGVGTDTQYF. CDR3 in DNA: TGTGCCAGCAGAGCTTCGACAGGGGTCGGCACAGATACGCAGTATTTT.

J is TRBJ2-1 and V is TRBV5-1; 9 bases are a match to TRBD2. CDR1 SGHRS and CDR2 YFSETQ come from the germline V gene. J was trimmed by 6 bases and V by 3 bases; bases with no gene match: 10. This CDR3 contains 16 residues. The CDR3 loop is CASSWPGTSSRNEQFF. The CDR3 bases are TGCGCCAGCAGCTGGCCCGGGACTAGCAGTCGCAATGAGCAGTTCTTC.

The chain couples TRBV12-3 or TRBV12-4 to TRBJ2-1; D gene ambiguous. V shed 2 bases and J shed 13 bases, with 12 bases lying between them. The CDR3 extends over 12 amino acids. The CDR3 protein is CASSLFSETQFF. Here the CDR3 DNA reads TGTGCCAGCAGTTTATTTTCAGAGACCCAGTTCTTC.

This clonotype was seen more than once but under ten times. The rearrangement links TRBV13 to TRBJ1-1; weak D call: TRBD1 (5 bases). V dropped 4 bases and J dropped 4 bases, with 16 bases sitting between them. Germline V gene data show CDR1 as PRHDT and CDR2 as FYEKMQ (reference sequence). This CDR3 region has 15 residues. CDR3 sequence reads: CASSSLQGESTEAFF. CDR3 sequence (DNA): TGTGCCAGCAGCTCCCTTCAGGGAGAAAGCACTGAAGCTTTCTTT.

This clonotype was seen a few times. The rearrangement uses TRBV7-9 and TRBJ2-7, with TRBD2 matching over 8 bases. Germline V CDR1 and CDR2: SEHNR, FQNEAQ (reference sequence). V trimming: 5 bases; J trimming: 3 bases; junction bases outside the gene matches: 9. This CDR3 has 15 amino acids. CDR3 nucleotide sequence: TGTGCCAGCAGCGCTCTACCGGGAGGGTTCTACGAGCAGTACTTC. It is translated as CASSALPGGFYEQYF.

At least ten counts were recorded for this clonotype. This chain links TRBV4-3 with TRBJ1-2; D perhaps matches TRBD1 (5 bases). Germline CDR1 is LGHNA and CDR2 is YSLEER. Between the trimmed V and J ends, which lost 4 bases and 10 bases, there was a span of 22 bases. This CDR3 spans 15 amino acids. CDR3 sequence: CASSLNVGDSGPYTF. For the CDR3, the DNA is TGCGCCAGCAGCCTGAATGTGGGGGACTCGGGACCCTACACCTTC.